This T cell receptor (beta chain) was observed in a study of shared clonotypes between healthy human individuals. With 6 bases clipped from V and 0 bases from J, the junction kept 11 bases outside the gene matches. In germline, CDR1 is SQVTM, CDR2 ANQGSEA. The CDR3 has 15 residues. All donors were Caucasian adults living in Nashville, Tennessee. The table came from immunoSEQ multiplex PCR; TCRdb's copy has only in-frame clones and leaves some out. Of approximately 700,000 clones in the sample, 73% were seen once. Regarding the study as a whole: Naive CD4 clonotypes were shared across a few donors at 4% to 5%. Only blood samples were collected, and tissue repertoires likely differ.

Points on this clone: As yet, its antigen is unknown.

The chain recombines TRBV29-1 with TRBJ2-7, with 7 bases identical to TRBD2. The TCR sequence derives from a young woman in good health. Sequencing used memory CD4+ T cells sorted from blood. As to subset: CD45RA-negative fraction. The CDR3 DNA reads TGCAGCGTCGAAACCGGGACTACGAGCTCCTACGAGCAGTACTTC. The encoded protein is CSVETGTTSSYEQYF.